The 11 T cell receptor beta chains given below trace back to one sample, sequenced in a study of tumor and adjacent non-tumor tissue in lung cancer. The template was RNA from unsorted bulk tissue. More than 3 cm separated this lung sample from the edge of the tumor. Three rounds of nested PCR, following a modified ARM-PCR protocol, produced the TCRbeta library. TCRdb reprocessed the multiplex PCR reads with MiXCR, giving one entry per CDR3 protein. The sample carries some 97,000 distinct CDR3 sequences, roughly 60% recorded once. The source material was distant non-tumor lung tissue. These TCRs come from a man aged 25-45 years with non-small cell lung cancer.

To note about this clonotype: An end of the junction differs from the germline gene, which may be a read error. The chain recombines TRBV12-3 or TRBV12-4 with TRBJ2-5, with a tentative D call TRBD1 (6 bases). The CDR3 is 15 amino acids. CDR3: CAGSLGPGVLETQYF. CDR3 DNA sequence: TGTGCCGGCAGTTTGGGGCCAGGGGTCCTCGAGACCCAGTACTTC.

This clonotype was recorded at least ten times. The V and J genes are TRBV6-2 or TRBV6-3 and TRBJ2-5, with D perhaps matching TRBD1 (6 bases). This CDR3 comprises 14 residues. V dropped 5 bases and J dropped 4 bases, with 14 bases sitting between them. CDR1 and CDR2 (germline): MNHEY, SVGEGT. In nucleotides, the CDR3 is TGTGCCAGCAGTCATAACAGGGTACGAGAGACCCAGTACTTC. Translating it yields CASSHNRVRETQYF.

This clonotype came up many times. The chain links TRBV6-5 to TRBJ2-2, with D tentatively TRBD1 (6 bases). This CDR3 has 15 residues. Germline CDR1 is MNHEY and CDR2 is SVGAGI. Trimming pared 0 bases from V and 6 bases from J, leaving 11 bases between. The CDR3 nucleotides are TGTGCCAGCAGTTACTCAGGGGGAAGTCCCGGGGAGCTGTTTTTT. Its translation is CASSYSGGSPGELFF.

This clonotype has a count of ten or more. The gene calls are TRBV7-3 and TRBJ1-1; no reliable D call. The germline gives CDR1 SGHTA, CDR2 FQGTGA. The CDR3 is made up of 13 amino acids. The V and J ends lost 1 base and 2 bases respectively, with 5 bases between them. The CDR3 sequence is CASSLNSNTEAFF. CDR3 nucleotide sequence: TGTGCCAGCAGCTTAAACAGCAACACTGAAGCTTTCTTT.

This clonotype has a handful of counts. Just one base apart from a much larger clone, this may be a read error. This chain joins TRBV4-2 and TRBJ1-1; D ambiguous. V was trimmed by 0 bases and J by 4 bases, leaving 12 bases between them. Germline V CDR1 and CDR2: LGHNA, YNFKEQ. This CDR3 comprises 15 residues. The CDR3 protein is CASSQDVTFFTEAFF. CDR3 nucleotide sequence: TGTGCCAGCAGCCAAGATGTCACCTTTTTCACTGAAGCTTTCTTT.

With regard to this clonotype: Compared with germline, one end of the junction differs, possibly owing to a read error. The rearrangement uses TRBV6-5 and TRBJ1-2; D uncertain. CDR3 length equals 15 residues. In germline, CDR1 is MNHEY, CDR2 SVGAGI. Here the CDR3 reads CASSRSITINYDYTF. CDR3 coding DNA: TGTGCCAGCAGTCGATCTATCACGATTAACTATGACTACACCTTC.

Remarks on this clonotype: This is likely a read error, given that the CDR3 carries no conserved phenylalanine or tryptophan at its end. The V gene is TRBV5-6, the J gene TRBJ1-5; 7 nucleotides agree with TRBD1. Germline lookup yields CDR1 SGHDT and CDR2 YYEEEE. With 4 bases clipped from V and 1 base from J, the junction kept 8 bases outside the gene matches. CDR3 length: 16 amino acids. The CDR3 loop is CASSPGAGGSNQPQHS. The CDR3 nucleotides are TGTGCCAGCAGCCCCGGGGCAGGGGGGAGCAATCAGCCCCAGCATTCT.

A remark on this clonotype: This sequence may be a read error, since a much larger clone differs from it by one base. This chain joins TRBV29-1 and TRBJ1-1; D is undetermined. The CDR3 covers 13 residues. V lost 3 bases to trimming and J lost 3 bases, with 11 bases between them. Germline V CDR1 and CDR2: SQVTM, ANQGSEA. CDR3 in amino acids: CSVDTAVDTEAFF. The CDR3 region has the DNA TGCAGCGTTGATACAGCGGTGGACACTGAAGCTTTCTTT.

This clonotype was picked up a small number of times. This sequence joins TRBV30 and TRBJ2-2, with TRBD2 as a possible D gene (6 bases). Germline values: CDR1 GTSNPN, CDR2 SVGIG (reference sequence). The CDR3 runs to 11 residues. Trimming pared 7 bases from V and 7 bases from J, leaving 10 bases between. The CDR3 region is CASPGVGELFF. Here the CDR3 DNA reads TGTGCCTCCCCGGGAGTCGGGGAGCTGTTTTTT. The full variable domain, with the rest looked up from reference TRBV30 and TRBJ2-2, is SQTIHQWPATLVQPVGSPLSLECTVEGTSNPNLYWYRQAAGRGLQLLFYSVGIGQISSEVPQNLSASRPQDRQFILSSKKLLLSDSGFYLCASPGVGELFFGEGSRLTVL.

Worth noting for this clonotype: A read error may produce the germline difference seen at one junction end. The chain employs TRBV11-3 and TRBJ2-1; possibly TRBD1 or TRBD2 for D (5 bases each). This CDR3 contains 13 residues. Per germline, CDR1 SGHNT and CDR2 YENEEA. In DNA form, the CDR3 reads TGTGCCTGCAGCGTCCGGGACCTCAATGATCAGTTCTTC. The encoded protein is CACSVRDLNDQFF.

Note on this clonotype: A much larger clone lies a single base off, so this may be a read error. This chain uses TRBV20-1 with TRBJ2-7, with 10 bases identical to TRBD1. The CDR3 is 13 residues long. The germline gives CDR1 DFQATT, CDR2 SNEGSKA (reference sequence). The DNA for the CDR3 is TGCAGCCGACAGGGGGCGAAATCCTACGAGCAGTACTTC. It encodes CSRQGAKSYEQYF.